Each of the 3 T cell receptor beta chains below was sequenced from the same sample in a study of blood T cells in healthy people across ages (dated by TCRdb to between 2014 and 2016). Library preparation employed 5' RACE. The data were produced on an Illumina HiSeq 2500. A second 7 to 11 cycle PCR used a sample-barcoded 5' primer and a J-beta primer mix. The public reads were run again by TCRdb, first through fastp at Q25 and then through MiXCR, and only productive beta chains were kept. Entries are consolidated by CDR3 protein sequence, retaining the most common genes and DNA. The sample contains roughly 790,000 distinct CDR3 sequences, roughly 47% of them found a single time. Around 20% of the sample is in the top ten clones. Input material: blood. These receptors were taken from a woman aged 60-75 years in good health.

The chain recombines TRBV7-9 with TRBJ2-3; D possibly matches TRBD1 or TRBD2 (5 bases each). Germline assignment: CDR1 SEHNR and CDR2 FQNEAQ (reference sequence). With 6 bases removed from V and 1 base from J, the gap between germline ends came to 17 bases. The CDR3 extends over 16 amino acids. The CDR3 spells CASSPRGARGTDTQYF. As DNA, the CDR3 is TGTGCCAGCAGTCCCCGAGGGGCTAGGGGCACAGATACGCAGTATTTT.

The rearrangement links TRBV6-2 or TRBV6-3 to TRBJ2-5, with D tentatively TRBD2 (6 bases). The V and J ends lost 2 bases and 11 bases respectively, with 27 bases between them. CDR3 length equals 17 residues. Germline CDR1 MNHEY, CDR2 SVGEGT. The CDR3 bases are TGTGCCAGCAGTTACCCGCTTCCTAGCGTGGAGGGGAATGAGCAGTACTTC. Protein: CASSYPLPSVEGNEQYF.

This clonotype appeared a few times. The V gene is TRBV6-2 or TRBV6-3, the J gene TRBJ2-1; 9 positions match TRBD1. Germline V gene lookup returns CDR1 MNHEY and CDR2 SVGEGT. The CDR3 sequence is 14 residues long. With V trimmed by 6 bases and J by 12 bases, 12 bases remained unmatched. The CDR3 is CASRPGTGRFGQFF. The CDR3 region has the DNA TGTGCCAGCAGACCCGGGACAGGGAGATTTGGGCAGTTCTTC.